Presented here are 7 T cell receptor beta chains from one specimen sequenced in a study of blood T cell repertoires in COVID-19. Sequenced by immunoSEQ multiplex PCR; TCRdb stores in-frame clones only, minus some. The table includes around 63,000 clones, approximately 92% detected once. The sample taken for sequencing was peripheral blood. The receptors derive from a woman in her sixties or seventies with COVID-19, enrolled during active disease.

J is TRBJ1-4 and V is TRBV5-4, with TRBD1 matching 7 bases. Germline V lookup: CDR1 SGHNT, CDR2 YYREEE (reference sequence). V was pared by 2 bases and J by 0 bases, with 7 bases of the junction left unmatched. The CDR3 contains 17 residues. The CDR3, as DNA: TGTGCCAGCAGCTTTGACAGGGAATTAACAACTAATGAAAAACTGTTTTTT. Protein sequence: CASSFDRELTTNEKLFF.

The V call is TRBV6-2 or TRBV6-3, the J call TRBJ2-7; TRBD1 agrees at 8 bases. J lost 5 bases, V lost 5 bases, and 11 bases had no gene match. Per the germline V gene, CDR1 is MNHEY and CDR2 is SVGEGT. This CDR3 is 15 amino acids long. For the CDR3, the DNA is TGTGCCAGCAGTATTCCCCAGGGGGCAGCGAACGAGCAGTACTTC. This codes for CASSIPQGAANEQYF.

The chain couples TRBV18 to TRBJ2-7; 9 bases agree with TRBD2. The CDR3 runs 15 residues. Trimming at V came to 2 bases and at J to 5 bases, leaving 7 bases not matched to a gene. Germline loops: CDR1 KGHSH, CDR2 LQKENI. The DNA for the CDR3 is TGTGCCAGCTCACCATTGCGGGAGGGCCTCCACGAGCAGTACTTC. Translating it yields CASSPLREGLHEQYF.

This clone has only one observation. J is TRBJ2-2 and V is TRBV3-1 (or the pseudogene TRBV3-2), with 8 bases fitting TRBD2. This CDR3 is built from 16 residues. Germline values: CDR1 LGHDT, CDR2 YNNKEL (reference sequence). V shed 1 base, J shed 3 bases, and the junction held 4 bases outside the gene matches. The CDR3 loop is CASSQGTSGHTGELFF. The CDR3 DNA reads TGTGCCAGCAGCCAAGGTACTAGCGGACACACCGGGGAGCTGTTTTTT.

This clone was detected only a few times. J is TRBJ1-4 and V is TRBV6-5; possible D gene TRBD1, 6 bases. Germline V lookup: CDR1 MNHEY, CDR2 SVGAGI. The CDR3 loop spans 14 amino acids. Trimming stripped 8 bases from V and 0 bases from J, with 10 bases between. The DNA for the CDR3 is TGTGCCAGCTTCAAGGGGGCAACTAATGAAAAACTGTTTTTT. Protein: CASFKGATNEKLFF.

The CDR3 spells CASSLSPGRPEGEKLFF. As DNA, the CDR3 is TGTGCCAGCTCACTTTCCCCCGGGCGGCCAGAGGGTGAAAAACTGTTTTTT. The chain is built from TRBV18 and TRBJ1-4; D not resolved. The CDR3 is 17 amino acids. The V gene lost 4 bases and the J gene lost 7 bases, with 22 bases spanning the gap. Germline V gives CDR1 KGHSH, CDR2 LQKENI. The full variable domain, in which reference TRBV18 and TRBJ1-4 provide the parts outside the CDR3, is NAGVMQNPRHLVRRRGQEARLRCSPMKGHSHVYWYRQLPEEGLKFMVYLQKENIIDESGMPKERFSAEFPKEGPSILRIQQVVRGDSAAYFCASSLSPGRPEGEKLFFGSGTQLSVL.

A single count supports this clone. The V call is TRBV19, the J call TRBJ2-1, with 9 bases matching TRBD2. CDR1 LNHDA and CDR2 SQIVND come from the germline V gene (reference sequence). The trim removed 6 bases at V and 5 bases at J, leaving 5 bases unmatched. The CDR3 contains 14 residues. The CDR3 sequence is CASRLAGANNEQFF. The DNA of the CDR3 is TGTGCCAGTAGGTTAGCGGGGGCGAACAATGAGCAGTTCTTC.